The clone carrying this T cell receptor beta chain was seen a handful of times. Its cognate antigen is unknown. The data were taken from a study of T-cell reconstitution after alpha-beta-depleted transplantation in children. Construction of the TCRbeta library involved unique molecular identifiers. TCRdb used MiXCR to reprocess the PCR reads, holding one entry per CDR3 protein. The sample has approximately 250,000 distinct CDR3 sequences, roughly 24% seen once. The CDR3 totals 17 residues. Trimming at V came to 2 bases and at J to 4 bases, leaving 11 bases not matched to a gene. Germline assignment: CDR1 DFQATT and CDR2 SNEGSKA (reference sequence). General observations from the study: Surviving recipient T cells and thymic progenitors produced the high day-60 TCRbeta diversity seen in some patients. T-cell counts and diversity at one year following transplant were attributed mainly to newly produced T cells. About two months after transplant, alpha-beta T cells reportedly came from several hundred expanded graft clones.

The input for sequencing was PBMCs, taken before TCRalphabeta/CD19-depleted stem cell transplant. The clonotype comes from a girl aged 2 to 10 with Fanconi anemia, due to receive a stem cell transplant. The chain employs TRBV20-1 and TRBJ2-5, with 12 bases fitting TRBD2. CDR3 in DNA: TGCAGTGCTAGAATCCTAGCGGGGGGGGGATTGGCAGAGACCCAGTACTTC. This translates into CSARILAGGGLAETQYF.